This T cell receptor beta chain was documented in a study of blood T cell repertoires in COVID-19. Study information: Some COVID-19 samples were acute and others convalescent; all came from the United States, Italy and Spain. PBMCs, B-cell-depleted T cells, or T cells provided the cDNA or gDNA that made up the material.

Study processing details: Estimation of nucleated cell counts was performed using reference gene primer amplification. The repertoire was sequenced with immunoSEQ multiplex PCR; TCRdb's copy has only in-frame clones and lacks some. Clone size and the V and J calls come from that table; the DNA yielded D and trimming. Of 140,000 to 150,000 clones in the sample, 80% were seen once. Unmatched junction bases numbered 7, after V lost 3 bases and J lost 5 bases. Germline CDR1 and CDR2: SGDLS and YYNGEE. The length of the CDR3 is 16 residues. This clonotype originated in a man aged 60-69 years with active or convalescent COVID-19. The sequenced material came from peripheral blood. The chain uses TRBV9 and TRBJ2-1; TRBD2 agrees at 11 bases. The DNA for the CDR3 is TGTGCCAGCAGCGCGCGACTAGCGGGACTTGACAATGAGCAGTTCTTC. Amino acid sequence: CASSARLAGLDNEQFF.